This is a list of T cell receptor beta chains from one sample in a study of spatial heterogeneity in lung cancer. TCRdb itself ran the 5' RACE reads through MiXCR, one entry per CDR3 protein. The sample consists of 13,000 or so distinct CDR3 sequences, roughly 3.3% of them appearing once. The sequencing here drew on lung tumor tissue, taken at surgery. The receptor set was obtained from a male donor with early-stage non-small cell lung cancer. Each CDR3 is given with its conserved first and last residue. D genes are given only for firm matches. Clone size is given as how often the clone was seen (once, few, many) or a class if it is expanded.

TRBV7-9	TRBJ1-6	-	medium-sized	TGTGCCAGCAGCTACCCGACAGTTAGCTATAATTCACCCCTCCACTTT	CASSYPTVSYNSPLHF
TRBV5-5	TRBJ2-2	-	many	TGTGCCAGCAGCTTGAGGGGGCGCGGGGACACCGGGGAGCTGTTTTTT	CASSLRGRGDTGELFF
TRBV20-1	TRBJ2-3	TRBD1	many	TGCAGTACCGCCGGGACAGGGGTACCCGGAGGCACAGATACGCAGTATTTT	CSTAGTGVPGGTDTQYF
TRBV11-2	TRBJ2-2	-	many	TGTGCCAGCAGCCCCTCGGTGAAGGTGATAAACACCGGGGAGCTGTTTTTT	CASSPSVKVINTGELFF
TRBV29-1	TRBJ1-4	TRBD1	many	TGCAGCGTTCCGGACAGGGTTAGGGAAAAACTGTTTTTT	CSVPDRVREKLFF
TRBV5-1	TRBJ1-4	TRBD1	many	TGCGCCAGCCGACAGGGTATGGAAAAACTGTTTTTT	CASRQGMEKLFF
TRBV28	TRBJ2-5	-	many	TGTGCCAGCAGTTTCGGCTCTCTCAACCAAGAGACCCAGTACTTC	CASSFGSLNQETQYF
TRBV3-1	TRBJ2-5	TRBD2	medium-sized	TGTGCCAGCAGCTTCAGCGGGGAAGAGACCCAGTACTTC	CASSFSGEETQYF
TRBV19	TRBJ1-2	TRBD1	many	TGTGCCAGTAGTCCGCAGGGGGCAGGCTACACCTTC	CASSPQGAGYTF
TRBV6-2/TRBV6-3	TRBJ2-3	TRBD1	many	TGTGCCAGCAGTTACATAGGACAGGGGTTGACAGATACGCAGTATTTT	CASSYIGQGLTDTQYF
TRBV20-1	TRBJ2-7	-	many	TGCAGTGCTAGAATTCCGACTAGTTCCTACGAGCAGTACTTC	CSARIPTSSYEQYF
TRBV11-2	TRBJ2-3	-	few	TGTGCCAGCAGCTCCATGAAACTTCAAGGAGATACGCAGTATTTT	CASSSMKLQGDTQYF
TRBV4-2	TRBJ2-1	-	many	TGTGCCAGCAGCCAAGTTAAGGGAACGGCCATAGCACCGGAAATTGAGCAGTTCTTC	CASSQVKGTAIAPEIEQFF
TRBV2	TRBJ1-2	-	many	TGTGCCAGCAGTGTCCACAGGGACGGTGGCTACACCTTC	CASSVHRDGGYTF
TRBV7-2	TRBJ1-1	-	many	TGTGCCAGCAGCTTAGACAGGGACACTGAAGCTTTCTTT	CASSLDRDTEAFF
TRBV12-3/TRBV12-4	TRBJ1-3	-	many	TGTGCCGATGGCAGCGCAACTGGAAACACCATATATTTT	CADGSATGNTIYF
TRBV9	TRBJ2-3	-	few	TGTGCCAGCAGCGTAGAAGCTAGCGCTGGTTCAGATACGCAGTATTTT	CASSVEASAGSDTQYF
TRBV12-5	TRBJ2-7	-	many	TGTGCTAGTGGTCCCAAGTCCTACGAGCAGTACTTC	CASGPKSYEQYF
TRBV28	TRBJ2-7	TRBD1	few	TGTGCCAGCAGTTTGGCCCGCGGACAGGTGAACTCCTACGAGCAGTACTTC	CASSLARGQVNSYEQYF
TRBV28	TRBJ2-1	TRBD2	many	TGTGCCAGCAGTTCTAGCGGGGAAGGCAATGAGCAGTTCTTC	CASSSSGEGNEQFF
TRBV5-1	TRBJ2-5	-	many	TGCGCCAGCAGCGGCCAAGAGACCCAGTACTTC	CASSGQETQYF
TRBV7-6	TRBJ2-5	-	many	TGTGCCAGCAGCTTAGCTGTAGAGACCCAGTACTTC	CASSLAVETQYF